This TCR beta chain derives from a study of human T cells and chemical hapten exposure. Study-level background: Patch tests of 0.01% DPC on the upper back were read at 6 days. Alopecia areata, totalis or universalis affected patients, mainly female.

Study observations and caveats: After DPC sensitization, TCRs above 1 in 1000 frequency showed no change.

There are many counts of this clonotype. Its cognate antigen is unknown. The authors' processing: Per sample, the median was 95,638 TCRs, with values from about 24,000 to 680,000. TCRdb re-called the RACE reads through MiXCR, storing one row per CDR3 protein. These V and J calls originate from TCRdb's pipeline instead of the authors' own analysis. There are roughly 360,000 distinct CDR3 sequences in the sample; about 4.4% occur only once, and under 3% lies in the top ten. The CDR3 length is 14 residues. After removal of 7 bases from V and 4 bases from J, the junction contained 7 bases not matched to a gene. Germline V CDR1 and CDR2: SGHAT, FQNNGV. Time point specified: patch test 1, 2 weeks after DPC sensitization. Treatment specified: therapeutic diphenylcyclopropenone sensitization with weekly scalp DPC.

The material was whole blood, obtained in connection with sensitization to the hapten diphenylcyclopropenone (DPC). This clonotype was obtained from a woman in her fifties or sixties with alopecia areata. Some clones in this sample may be carry-over from other donors' samples. The J gene is TRBJ2-7, the V gene TRBV11-2; TRBD2 matches at 10 bases. The chain's CDR3 is CASTDLLAGYEQYF. CDR3 coding DNA: TGTGCCAGCACCGATCTACTAGCGGGGTACGAGCAGTACTTC.